Shown below are 6 T cell receptor beta chains from a single sample sequenced in a study of cytomegalovirus exposure and HLA in healthy donors. The protocol was immunoSEQ multiplex PCR, while the TCRdb copy is restricted to in-frame clones and leaves out a portion. This sample carries about 340,000 clones, just over 85% of them seen once, and the ten largest clones take approximately 0.84%. Input material: PBMCs. Source of these receptors: a woman younger than 35 in good health and CMV-seronegative.

The chain is built from TRBV6-5 and TRBJ2-3, with 8 bases matching TRBD2. This CDR3 comprises 15 residues. Trimming took 8 bases from V and 4 from J; bases not matched to a gene: 11. Germline V gene sequence: CDR1 MNHEY, CDR2 SVGAGI. This CDR3 reads CASRRGGSIPDTQYF. CDR3 DNA: TGTGCCAGCCGTCGGGGGGGCTCGATCCCAGATACGCAGTATTTT.

The chain recombines TRBV5-1 with TRBJ2-1, with D perhaps matching TRBD2 (6 bases). Germline CDR1 SGHRS, CDR2 YFSETQ. CDR3 length: 16 amino acids. V gave up 1 base and J gave up 6 bases, with 17 bases separating them. CDR3 sequence (DNA): TGCGCCAGCAGCTTGACTAGCCAGGGCCTTCCCAATGAGCAGTTCTTC. Encoded protein: CASSLTSQGLPNEQFF. Full variable domain (rest looked up from reference TRBV5-1 and TRBJ2-1): KAGVTQTPRYLIKTRGQQVTLSCSPISGHRSVSWYQQTPGQGLQFLFEYFSETQRNKGNFPGRFSGRQFSNSRSEMNVSTLELGDSALYLCASSLTSQGLPNEQFFGPGTRLTVL.

This clone was detected once. The chain carries TRBV28 and TRBJ1-5; D gene unclear. This CDR3 has 15 residues. Trimming shortened V by 2 bases and J by 4 bases, and 12 bases separated the two germline ends. Per germline, CDR1 MDHEN and CDR2 SYDVKM. CDR3 nucleotide sequence: TGTGCCAGCAGTTTAGTCATAGAAAGTAATCAGCCCCAGCATTTT. Translated: CASSLVIESNQPQHF.

The DNA for the CDR3 is TGTGCCAGCAGCCAAGTTGGTCCCCGGGGTGACGAGCAGTACTTC. It specifies CASSQVGPRGDEQYF. This chain joins TRBV14 and TRBJ2-7; a weak D match, TRBD2 (5 bases). The CDR3 covers 15 residues. Per germline, CDR1 SGHDN and CDR2 FVKESK. Between the trimmed V and J ends, which lost 1 base and 5 bases, there was a span of 15 bases.

The chain has TRBV6-6 and TRBJ2-7; 10 bases fit TRBD1. The V gene's germline CDR1 is MNHNY and CDR2 SVGAGI (reference sequence). This CDR3 comprises 16 residues. V lost 6 bases, J lost 4 bases, and 12 bases stayed unmatched. The CDR3: CASRNHRDRGPYEQYF. CDR3 nucleotide sequence: TGTGCCAGCAGGAACCACCGGGACAGGGGTCCATACGAGCAGTACTTC.

J is TRBJ1-5 and V is TRBV6-1; D might be TRBD1 (6 bases). The CDR3 length is 16 residues. Looked up from germline, CDR1 is MNHNS and CDR2 is SASEGT. With 0 bases removed from V and 8 bases from J, the gap between germline ends came to 17 bases. Here the CDR3 reads CASSEAGTTGLEPQHF. In DNA form, the CDR3 reads TGTGCCAGCAGTGAAGCGGGAACCACAGGGTTGGAGCCCCAGCATTTT.